The 19 T cell receptor beta chains given below trace back to one sample, sequenced in a study of T cells after posttransplantation cyclophosphamide. Methotrexate plus calcineurin inhibitor accompanied controls' myeloablative marrow transplants; sampling was 1 year later. Profiled with immunoSEQ multiplex PCR; TCRdb holds only in-frame clones, not every one. The data contain around 15,000 clones, about 82% of them singletons. The source was PBMCs, collected 440 to 450 days after allogeneic stem cell transplant with calcineurin inhibitor and methotrexate. These receptors were taken from a young adult male patient who received an allogeneic stem cell transplant from an unrelated donor, was CMV-positive, and had acute and chronic GVHD. Some T cells may be graft donor cells.

V and J are TRBV4-2 and TRBJ2-5; 13 nucleotides match TRBD2. Germline loops: CDR1 LGHNA, CDR2 YNFKEQ. There are 18 residues in the CDR3. V lost 0 bases to trimming and J lost 1 base; unmatched junction nucleotides: 5. This CDR3 reads CASSQDRLAGGIQETQYF. DNA of the CDR3: TGTGCCAGCAGCCAAGATAGACTAGCGGGGGGAATCCAAGAGACCCAGTACTTC.

The CDR3, as DNA: TGTGCTAGTGCTTTACCCGGGGGGGTGGGCAATCAGCCCCAGCATTTT. Residues: CASALPGGVGNQPQHF. The chain recombines TRBV12-5 with TRBJ1-5, with D possibly TRBD1 on 5 matching bases. CDR1 is LGHNT, CDR2 FRNRAP, per germline. This CDR3 contains 16 residues. V lost 7 bases, J lost 2 bases, and 18 bases lay in between.

The table lists this clone with a count of one. The chain employs TRBV7-3 and TRBJ2-6, with D possibly being TRBD1 (5 bases). With 5 bases removed from V and 0 bases from J, the gap between germline ends came to 17 bases. This CDR3 has 18 amino acids. Looked up from germline, CDR1 is SGHTA and CDR2 is FQGTGA. In nucleotides, the CDR3 is TGTGCCAGCAGCCCCAGGGTCGCAGGGCACTCTGGGGCCAACGTCCTGACTTTC. Translated, it gives CASSPRVAGHSGANVLTF.

The V and J genes are TRBV22-1 and TRBJ1-2. TRBV22-1 is a documented pseudogene. This CDR3 contains 14 residues. The CDR3 here is CPGRRARKTYGYTF. The CDR3 bases are TGTCCTGGGAGGCGAGCGAGAAAGACCTATGGCTACACCTTC.

This rearrangement joins TRBV4-2 to TRBJ2-2; 7 bases map to TRBD1. CDR3 length equals 15 residues. Germline CDR1 LGHNA, CDR2 YNFKEQ. Losses at the gene ends were 7 bases for V and 5 bases for J; bases not matched to a gene: 10. DNA for the CDR3: TGTGCCAGCAAGGGGGCCGTGTTAATAACCGGGGAGCTGTTTTTT. This gives the protein CASKGAVLITGELFF.

J is TRBJ1-1 and V is TRBV27; D is perhaps TRBD1 (5 bases). The CDR3 is made up of 14 amino acids. Germline-derived CDR1 and CDR2 are MNHEY and SMNVEV (reference sequence). V lost 8 bases and J lost 3, with 16 bases in between. The CDR3 spells CASGDWGSDTEAFF. CDR3 in DNA: TGTGCCAGCGGGGACTGGGGGAGCGACACTGAAGCTTTCTTT.

The chain carries TRBV9 and TRBJ2-5, with no clear D. The CDR3 consists of 17 residues. Trimming removed 3 bases at V and 2 bases at J, with 20 bases between. Germline CDR1 is SGDLS and CDR2 is YYNGEE. CDR3 in DNA: TGTGCCAGCAGCGCCCCCCGAGGCGCCAGTGTTCAAGAGACCCAGTACTTC. Its translation is CASSAPRGASVQETQYF.

CDR3 coding DNA: TGTGCCAGCAGCGGCCGGGACTACGGGGTCGAAAAACTGTTTTTT. It yields the protein CASSGRDYGVEKLFF. The rearrangement links TRBV9 to TRBJ1-4; maybe TRBD1 (5 bases). The germline CDR1 and CDR2 sequences are SGDLS and YYNGEE. The CDR3 has 15 amino acids. The V and J ends lost 3 bases and 8 bases respectively, with 17 bases between them. Full variable domain (outside the CDR3, taken from reference TRBV9 and TRBJ1-4): DSGVTQTPKHLITATGQRVTLRCSPRSGDLSVYWYQQSLDQGLQFLIQYYNGEERAKGNILERFSAQQFPDLHSELNLSSLELGDSALYFCASSGRDYGVEKLFFGSGTQLSVL.

This chain connects TRBV7-3 to TRBJ1-1, with D possibly TRBD1 on 6 matching bases. Germline lookup yields CDR1 SGHTA and CDR2 FQGTGA. This CDR3 is 14 amino acids long. V lost 1 base, J lost 7 bases, and 13 bases lay in between. The CDR3 here is CASSLNGGLGEAFF. CDR3 coding DNA: TGTGCCAGCAGCTTAAATGGGGGCCTGGGTGAAGCTTTCTTT.

This clone appeared a single time. The chain recombines TRBV13 with TRBJ2-1, with 9 bases lining up with TRBD2. The V segment lost 2 bases and the J segment 1 base; nucleotides outside the gene matches: 15. The germline gives CDR1 PRHDT, CDR2 FYEKMQ (reference sequence). CDR3 length: 20 amino acids. CDR3 sequence (DNA): TGTGCCAGCAGCTTATACCCCCAAGTAGAAGCGGGAGGTTCCTACAATGAGCAGTTCTTC. Translating it yields CASSLYPQVEAGGSYNEQFF.

The genes are TRBV6-5 and TRBJ2-7; 15 bases are shared with TRBD2. The CDR3 extends over 15 amino acids. The V gene's germline CDR1 is MNHEY and CDR2 SVGAGI. V lost 6 bases and J lost 6; bases outside the gene matches: 6. The CDR3 sequence is CASSPLGLAGGEQYF. The CDR3, as DNA: TGTGCCAGCAGCCCCCTGGGACTAGCGGGAGGCGAGCAGTACTTC.

This clone was found a few times. This chain connects TRBV10-1 to TRBJ2-7, with D possibly matching TRBD1 (6 bases). Looked up from germline, CDR1 is WNHNN and CDR2 is SYGVQD (reference sequence). Deletions cut 9 bases from V and 2 bases from J, with 23 bases between. The CDR3 is 16 residues long. The CDR3 reads CARSLLGDRPTYEQYF. The CDR3 DNA reads TGCGCCAGAAGTCTATTGGGCGACAGGCCGACCTACGAGCAGTACTTC.

The chain links TRBV9 to TRBJ2-1; 9 positions agree with TRBD1. The CDR3 length is 15 residues. Germline V gene sequence: CDR1 SGDLS, CDR2 YYNGEE. Trimming removed 5 bases from V and 2 bases from J; junction bases left unmatched: 5. CDR3 region: CASSRQGGPYNEQFF. CDR3 in DNA: TGTGCCAGCAGTCGACAGGGGGGCCCCTACAATGAGCAGTTCTTC.

The rearrangement uses TRBV28 and TRBJ1-6; possible D gene TRBD1, 5 bases. This CDR3 region has 15 residues. Germline V gene sequence: CDR1 MDHEN, CDR2 SYDVKM. V was shortened by 2 bases and J by 4 bases, with 9 bases between the two germline ends. The CDR3 loop reads CASSLMTEYNSPLHF. The CDR3 region has the DNA TGTGCCAGCAGTTTAATGACAGAATATAATTCACCCCTCCACTTT.

This chain links TRBV28 with TRBJ2-2; D is undetermined. CDR1 and CDR2 from the germline V gene are MDHEN and SYDVKM. The CDR3 sequence is 15 residues long. V lost 7 bases and J 1 base, leaving 13 bases between the germline ends. As DNA, the CDR3 is TGTGCCAGCATCCCAAATATAGTGAACACCGGGGAGCTGTTTTTT. Residues: CASIPNIVNTGELFF.

The chain employs TRBV6-4 and TRBJ1-6; a possible D gene is TRBD1 (5 bases). The CDR3 covers 15 residues. Germline V CDR1 and CDR2: MRHNA, SNTAGT. Deletions cut 6 bases from V and 9 bases from J, with 18 bases between. The CDR3 spells CASSVFAREGSPLHF. CDR3 DNA sequence: TGTGCCAGCAGCGTTTTCGCCAGGGAGGGTTCACCCCTCCACTTT.

In its sample, this clone was seen once. This chain joins TRBV2 and TRBJ1-3; D remains unclear. The CDR3 is 14 amino acids. V was pared by 6 bases and J by 0 bases, with 9 bases between. The germline V gene encodes CDR1 SNHLY and CDR2 FYNNEI. The DNA for the CDR3 is TGTGCCAGCAGGAGCCGGGGCTCTGGAAACACCATATATTTT. Its translation: CASRSRGSGNTIYF.

This chain links TRBV4-2 with TRBJ2-7, with 7 nucleotides matching TRBD1. CDR1 and CDR2 (germline): LGHNA, YNFKEQ. CDR3 length equals 15 residues. The junction had 6 bases not matched to a gene; V was cut back by 0 bases and J by 4 bases. The CDR3 region has the DNA TGTGCCAGCAGCCAAGAGGGCGGACAGGCATACGAGCAGTACTTC. Its protein product is CASSQEGGQAYEQYF.

J is TRBJ2-7 and V is TRBV5-1; 10 positions match TRBD2. With 2 bases clipped from V and 2 bases from J, the junction kept 4 bases outside the gene matches. The CDR3 contains 15 residues. The germline CDR1 and CDR2 sequences are SGHRS and YFSETQ. Here the CDR3 DNA reads TGCGCCAGCAGCTTATCTAGCGGGAGTGCCTACGAGCAGTACTTC. Encoded protein: CASSLSSGSAYEQYF.